This T cell receptor (beta chain) emerged from a study of cytomegalovirus exposure and HLA in healthy donors. PCR employed 60 Vbeta and 13 Jbeta primers. Sequenced by immunoSEQ multiplex PCR; TCRdb stores in-frame clones only, minus some. The table lists about 170,000 clones, more than 70% of them singletons, with roughly 1.5% in the top ten. Germline values: CDR1 LNHDA, CDR2 SQIVND (reference sequence). The V and J ends lost 2 bases and 7 bases, in that order; junction bases with no gene match: 7. This CDR3 is built from 15 residues. The material sequenced was PBMCs. The sequence derives from a male donor in good health and CMV-seronegative. The chain combines TRBV19 with TRBJ2-1, with 8 bases matching TRBD1. The CDR3 DNA reads as TGTGCCAGTAGTATATTAGGGACAGGTAGAAATGAGCAGTTCTTC. It codes for CASSILGTGRNEQFF.